This T cell receptor (beta chain) was profiled in a study of cytomegalovirus exposure and HLA in healthy donors. All donors participated as healthy donors of bone marrow. Donors had nominal health at sampling but likely had unrecorded immune exposures. As concerns this clone: What it binds is not known.

60 Vbeta and 13 Jbeta primers were used in PCR. In the original analysis: About 11 million of around 85 million unique TCR beta chains were shared, per a later count. Clones were read by immunoSEQ multiplex PCR, and TCRdb kept only the in-frame ones, dropping some. V, J and clone size are taken as reported in that table, and D and trimming were inferred from the DNA itself. The sample holds around 170,000 clones; roughly 78% are singletons and the top ten take approximately 2%. Findings of the study overall: Among the CMV-associated chains, three were confirmed in vitro as specific for CMV antigens.

This receptor was identified in a woman aged 30 to 39 in good health and CMV-seronegative. Sequenced: PBMCs.

The CDR3 DNA reads TGTGTAGGACAGAACTATGGCTACACCTTC. It translates to CVGQNYGYTF. This chain uses TRBV30 with TRBJ1-2, with D possibly matching TRBD1 (6 bases). This CDR3 comprises 10 residues. Looked up from germline, CDR1 is GTSNPN and CDR2 is SVGIG (reference sequence).